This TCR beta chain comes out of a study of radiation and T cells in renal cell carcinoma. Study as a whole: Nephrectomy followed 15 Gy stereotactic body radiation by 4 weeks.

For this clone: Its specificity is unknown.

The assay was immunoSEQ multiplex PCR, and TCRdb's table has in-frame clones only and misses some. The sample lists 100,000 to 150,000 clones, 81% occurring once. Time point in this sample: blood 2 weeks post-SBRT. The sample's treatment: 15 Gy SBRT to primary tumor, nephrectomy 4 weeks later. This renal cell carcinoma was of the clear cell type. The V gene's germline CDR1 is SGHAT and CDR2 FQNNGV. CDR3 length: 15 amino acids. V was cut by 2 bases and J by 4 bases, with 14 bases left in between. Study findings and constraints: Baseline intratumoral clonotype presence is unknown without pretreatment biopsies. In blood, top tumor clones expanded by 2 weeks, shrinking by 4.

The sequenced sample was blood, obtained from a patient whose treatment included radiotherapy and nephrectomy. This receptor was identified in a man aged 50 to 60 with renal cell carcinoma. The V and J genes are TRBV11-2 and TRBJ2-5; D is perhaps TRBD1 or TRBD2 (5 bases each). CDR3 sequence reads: CASSLLGVPSETQYF. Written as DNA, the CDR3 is TGTGCCAGCAGCTTATTGGGGGTCCCGTCAGAGACCCAGTACTTC. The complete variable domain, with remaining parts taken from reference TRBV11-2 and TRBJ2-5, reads EAGVAQSPRYKIIEKRQSVAFWCNPISGHATLYWYQQILGQGPKLLIQFQNNGVVDDSQLPKDRFSAERLKGVDSTLKIQPAKLEDSAVYLCASSLLGVPSETQYFGPGTRLLVL.